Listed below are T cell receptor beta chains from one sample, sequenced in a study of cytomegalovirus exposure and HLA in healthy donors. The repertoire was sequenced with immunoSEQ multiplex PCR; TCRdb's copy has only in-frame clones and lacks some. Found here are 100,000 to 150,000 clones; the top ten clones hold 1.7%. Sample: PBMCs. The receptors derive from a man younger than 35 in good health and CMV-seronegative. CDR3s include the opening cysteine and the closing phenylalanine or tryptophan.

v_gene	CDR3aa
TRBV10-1	CANTGFRSSPLHF
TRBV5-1	CASRGDSRAFF
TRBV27	CASSWGTGGQGYTF
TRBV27	CASSLRLGRTEAFF
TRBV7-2	CASRGGSTNEQFF
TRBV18	CASSLGQIRLSNEKLFF
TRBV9	CASSVMAGAEAFF
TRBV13	CASQRDRAKQFF
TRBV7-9	CASSPRGDPSYEQYF
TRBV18	CASSPPTGSESYNSPLHF
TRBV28	CASSRDRASGGNQPQHF
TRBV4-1	CASSQDSAGGEYEQYF
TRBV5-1	CASKNTGELFF
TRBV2	CASRAGTGWSQETQYF
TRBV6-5	CASSLRTGIGEKLFF
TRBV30	CAWMKDRGGSHYGYTF
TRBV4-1	CASSQGGHENIQYF
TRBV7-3	CASSPARPSNTGELFF
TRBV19	CASSIGAQEAFF
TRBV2	CASSENAWEQYF
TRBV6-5	CASHSTSSRQYF
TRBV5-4	CAIGVVNTEAFF